The 12 T cell receptor beta chains listed next were all sequenced from one sample in a study of yellow fever vaccine responses in identical twins. TCRdb recomputed calls from the RT-PCR reads with MiXCR, one row per CDR3 protein. The sample shows approximately 6,900 distinct CDR3 sequences, less than 90% of them seen only once. The sample in question was T cells from blood (PBMCs), unsorted or a sorted subset (not recorded which), obtained before or after yellow fever vaccination (not recorded which). The source of these receptors is a young woman who received the yellow fever vaccine.

The J gene is TRBJ2-1, the V gene TRBV5-6, with D maybe TRBD1 (6 bases). Germline assignment: CDR1 SGHDT and CDR2 YYEEEE. The V end lost 1 base, the J end lost 5 bases, and 16 bases lay between the germline ends. This CDR3 is 16 amino acids long. The DNA for the CDR3 is TGTGCCAGCAGCTTGATCCGGGCAGGGGCAAACAATGAGCAGTTCTTC. It codes for CASSLIRAGANNEQFF.

This clonotype was seen a single time. The chain is built from TRBV29-1 and TRBJ1-2; D is unresolved. Trimming removed 7 bases from V and 8 bases from J, with 11 bases in between. The V gene's germline CDR1 is SQVTM and CDR2 ANQGSEA. The CDR3 covers 10 residues. CDR3 amino acids: CSGQREGYTF. DNA for the CDR3: TGCAGCGGCCAACGAGAAGGCTACACCTTC. Complete variable domain (other parts from reference TRBV29-1 and TRBJ1-2): SAVISQKPSRDICQRGTSLTIQCQVDSQVTMMFWYRQQPGQSLTLIATANQGSEATYESGFVIDKFPISRPNLTFSTLTVSNMSPEDSSIYLCSGQREGYTFGSGTRLTVV.

The chain links TRBV4-2 to TRBJ1-4; a possible D gene is TRBD1 (6 bases). Trimming took off 6 bases at V and 2 bases at J, with 16 bases between the two ends. The CDR3 contains 16 residues. Germline V gives CDR1 LGHNA, CDR2 YNFKEQ. CDR3: CASSPVPGATNEKLFF. CDR3 DNA: TGTGCCAGCAGTCCTGTCCCAGGGGCTACTAATGAAAAACTGTTTTTT.

This sequence joins TRBV5-6 and TRBJ2-3, with D uncertain. The length of the CDR3 is 11 residues. Germline assignment: CDR1 SGHDT and CDR2 YYEEEE. With 4 bases removed from V and 3 bases from J, the gap between germline ends came to 3 bases. The CDR3 region has the DNA TGTGCCAGCAGCCTTACAGATACGCAGTATTTT. It codes for CASSLTDTQYF. The full variable domain, rest sourced from reference TRBV5-6 and TRBJ2-3, is DAGVTQSPTHLIKTRGQQVTLRCSPKSGHDTVSWYQQALGQGPQFIFQYYEEEERQRGNFPDRFSGHQFPNYSSELNVNALLLGDSALYLCASSLTDTQYFGPGTRLTVL.

This sequence joins TRBV29-1 and TRBJ2-7; 11 nucleotides align to TRBD1. Germline V lookup: CDR1 SQVTM, CDR2 ANQGSEA. The CDR3 loop spans 14 amino acids. Trimming cost V 6 bases and J 3 bases; bases outside gene matches: 7. The DNA for the CDR3 is TGCAGCGTAGAACCGGGGACAGGGGGCTACGAGCAGTACTTC. Its protein is CSVEPGTGGYEQYF.

The J gene is TRBJ2-3, the V gene TRBV20-1; TRBD2 matches at 9 bases. V shed 6 bases and J 4 bases; nucleotides not matched to a gene: 11. This CDR3 is 15 amino acids long. In germline, CDR1 is DFQATT, CDR2 SNEGSKA (reference sequence). In DNA, the CDR3 is TGCAGTGCCCAGTCAGGCCTAGCGGGGTCAGATACGCAGTATTTT. Protein product: CSAQSGLAGSDTQYF.

This CDR3 reads CASSNPEVDVFQETQYF. Here the CDR3 DNA reads TGTGCCAGCTCAAACCCCGAGGTGGATGTATTCCAAGAGACCCAGTACTTC. The chain employs TRBV18 and TRBJ2-5; D is undetermined. The CDR3 extends over 17 amino acids. Per germline, CDR1 KGHSH and CDR2 LQKENI. Trimming cost V 5 bases and J 1 base, with 20 bases left between them.

The chain has TRBV10-3 and TRBJ2-5, with TRBD1 matching 7 bases. CDR3 length: 16 amino acids. Per germline, CDR1 ENHRY and CDR2 SYGVKD. Losses at the gene ends were 0 bases for V and 5 bases for J; bases not matched to a gene: 9. This chain's CDR3 is CAISESPKGAAETQYF. DNA for the CDR3: TGTGCCATCAGTGAGTCCCCGAAGGGGGCCGCGGAGACCCAGTACTTC.

The chain has TRBV7-8 and TRBJ2-7; no firm D call. The germline V gene encodes CDR1 SGHVS and CDR2 FQNEAQ. CDR3 length: 14 residues. The germline V and J ends were trimmed by 5 bases and 0 bases, with 11 bases remaining between them. The CDR3 sequence: CASSPQDGSYEQYF. CDR3 DNA: TGTGCCAGCAGCCCTCAGGACGGCTCCTACGAGCAGTACTTC.

The CDR3 protein is CASSPPGTDTQYF. CDR3 DNA sequence: TGTGCCAGCAGCCCCCCGGGCACAGATACGCAGTATTTT. This chain connects TRBV7-9 to TRBJ2-3, with unresolved D. This CDR3 is built from 13 residues. Germline V CDR1 and CDR2: SEHNR, FQNEAQ (reference sequence). V lost 5 bases, J lost 1 base, and 7 bases lay in between.

The chain recombines TRBV13 with TRBJ2-7; possible D gene TRBD1, 7 bases. This CDR3 comprises 15 residues. The germline V gene encodes CDR1 PRHDT and CDR2 FYEKMQ (reference sequence). V lost 5 bases, J lost 2 bases, and 16 bases lay in between. The CDR3 region is CASSLRTGLTYEQYF. The CDR3 DNA sequence: TGTGCCAGCAGCCTTCGGACAGGACTAACCTACGAGCAGTACTTC. Full variable domain (remainder filled in from reference TRBV13 and TRBJ2-7): AAGVIQSPRHLIKEKRETATLKCYPIPRHDTVYWYQQGPGQDPQFLISFYEKMQSDKGSIPDRFSAQQFSDYHSELNMSSLELGDSALYFCASSLRTGLTYEQYFGPGTRLTVT.

The chain has TRBV11-1 and TRBJ2-7, with D possibly matching TRBD1 (6 bases). Trimming cost V 0 bases and J 6 bases, with 12 bases left between them. CDR3 size: 14 residues. CDR1 is SGHAT and CDR2 is FQDESV in the germline V gene (reference sequence). In DNA form, the CDR3 reads TGTGCCAGCAGCTTAGCAAATATAGGGGGCGAGCAGTACTTC. Its translation: CASSLANIGGEQYF.